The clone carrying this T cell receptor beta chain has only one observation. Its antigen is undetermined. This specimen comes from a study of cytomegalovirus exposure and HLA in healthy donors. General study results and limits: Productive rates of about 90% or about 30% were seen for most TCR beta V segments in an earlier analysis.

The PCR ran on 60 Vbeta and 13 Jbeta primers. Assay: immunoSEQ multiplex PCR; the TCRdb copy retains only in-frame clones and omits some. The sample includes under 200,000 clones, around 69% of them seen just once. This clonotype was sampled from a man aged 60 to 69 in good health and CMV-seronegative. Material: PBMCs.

The DNA of the CDR3 is TGTGCCAGCAGCCGCTGGCAACTAGCGGGGGGTTCCTACGAGCAGTACTTC. This sequence encodes CASSRWQLAGGSYEQYF. The chain uses TRBV14 and TRBJ2-7, with TRBD2 matching 12 bases. Germline-derived CDR1 and CDR2 are SGHDN and FVKESK. This CDR3 has 17 amino acids. V was clipped by 4 bases and J by 1 base; unmatched bases: 8.